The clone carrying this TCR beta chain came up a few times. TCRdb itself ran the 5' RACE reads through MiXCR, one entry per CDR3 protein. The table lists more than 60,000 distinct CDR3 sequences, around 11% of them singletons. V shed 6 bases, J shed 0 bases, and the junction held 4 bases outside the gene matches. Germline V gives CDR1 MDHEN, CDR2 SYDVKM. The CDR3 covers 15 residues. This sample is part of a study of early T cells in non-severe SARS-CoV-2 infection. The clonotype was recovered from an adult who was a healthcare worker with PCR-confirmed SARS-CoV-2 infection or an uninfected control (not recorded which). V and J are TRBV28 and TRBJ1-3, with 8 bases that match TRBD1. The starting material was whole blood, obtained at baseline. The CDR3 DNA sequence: TGTGCCAGCAGGCCAGGGGGCCTCTCTGGAAACACCATATATTTT. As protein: CASRPGGLSGNTIYF.